The T cell receptor (beta chain) under discussion was sequenced for a study of siplizumab effects on memory and regulatory T cells. Study observations and caveats: Naive or memory phenotype was unassignable for roughly 75-96% of proliferating CD4+ or CD8+ clones. Major contributors to the alloresponse seemed to be naive T cells, which also appeared more diverse than memory cells. The study found that mappable alloreactive CD4+ clones averaged about 70% Treg-derived with siplizumab and around 25% in controls. Among sequences traceable to unstimulated CD4+ memory cells, alloreactive ones were significantly reduced by siplizumab.

Only in-frame clones appear in the TCRdb table, and some are missing; sequencing was by immunoSEQ multiplex PCR. The repertoire holds roughly 92,000 clones, with around 94% as singletons. This clone appeared a single time. Its specificity is unknown. The CDR3 consists of 16 residues. Germline values: CDR1 MNHEY, CDR2 SMNVEV (reference sequence). Trimming took off 5 bases at V and 2 bases at J, with 18 bases between the two ends. This chain links TRBV27 with TRBJ2-5; D may be TRBD2 (6 bases). This receptor was identified in a human donor in good health. Sequenced: non-Treg CD4+ T cells sorted from blood. CDR3: CASSLRWGGIQETQYF. CDR3 DNA sequence: TGTGCCAGCAGTCTGCGATGGGGCGGGATTCAAGAGACCCAGTACTTC.